The subject of this entry is one T cell receptor beta chain. This clonotype was seen at least ten times. Its antigen is currently not known. Nothing much larger sits one base from this clone, and base qualities are not available. The data derive from a study of T cell repertoires in cytomegalovirus infection (dated 2019 in TCRdb). In the study overall: Donor HLA type was relevant to the analysis, because carriage of CMV infection together with the matching HLA type was indicated by public TCR beta signatures.

The full study reports these points: Cumulative frequency of public TCR beta family members discriminated carriers of CMV infection plus the relevant HLA type in this cohort and an independent 352-donor cohort. The ex vivo response was dominated by HLA-C-restricted CMV-specific TCR beta clonotypes, and the single most frequent clonotype in two of eight donors was supplied by these HLA-C-restricted clonotypes.

The run used an Illumina HiSeq 1500. The raw public reads went through TCRdb reprocessing: fastp at Q25, MiXCR clone calling, in-frame beta chains kept. CDR3 protein sequences are deduplicated, and each keeps its most common genes and DNA. Counted in this sample were around 450,000 distinct CDR3 sequences; around 11% of them appeared once. The ten biggest clones cover 10% of the sample. The germline V gene provides CDR1 MDHEN and CDR2 SYDVKM. A distance of 6 bases separates the germline ends of V and J, which lose 4 bases and 6 bases respectively. From the cysteine through the phenylalanine, the CDR3 covers 11 amino acids. Solely the CDR3 DNA is kept, with 33 bases framed from the first base.

The sequence was collected from a human donor in good health (CMV status not recorded). Some clones in this sample may be carry-over from other donors' samples. The sample taken for sequencing was PBMCs. This sequence uses TRBV28 and TRBJ1-1, with a tentative D gene TRBD1 over 5 matching bases. The DNA sequence is TGTGCCAGCAGTTGGGGGTCTGAAGCTTTCTTT. This sequence encodes CASSWGSEAFF.